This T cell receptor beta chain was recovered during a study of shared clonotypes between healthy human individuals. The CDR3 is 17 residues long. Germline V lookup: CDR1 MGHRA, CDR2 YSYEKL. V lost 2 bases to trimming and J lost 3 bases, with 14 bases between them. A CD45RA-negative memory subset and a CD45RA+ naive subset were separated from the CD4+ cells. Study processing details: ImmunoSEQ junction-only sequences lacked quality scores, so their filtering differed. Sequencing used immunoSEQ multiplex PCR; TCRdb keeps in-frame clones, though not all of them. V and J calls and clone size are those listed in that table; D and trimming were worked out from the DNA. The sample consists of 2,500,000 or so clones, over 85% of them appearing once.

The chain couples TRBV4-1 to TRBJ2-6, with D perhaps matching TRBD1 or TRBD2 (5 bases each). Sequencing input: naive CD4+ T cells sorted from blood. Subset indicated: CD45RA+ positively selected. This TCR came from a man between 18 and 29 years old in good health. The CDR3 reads CASSQTDSQGGANVLTF. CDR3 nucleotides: TGCGCCAGCAGCCAAACGGACTCCCAGGGTGGGGCCAACGTCCTGACTTTC.